The 23 T cell receptor beta chains given below trace back to one sample, sequenced in a study of CD8 T cells in Susac syndrome (dated by TCRdb to the late 2010s). Libraries were constructed by the immunoSEQ multiplex PCR assay. RNA was extracted with the RNeasy kit and 0.5 to 1 ug was reverse transcribed using random hexamers. TCRdb trimmed public reads at Q25 via fastp, called clones via MiXCR and kept in-frame beta chains. Rows are combined by CDR3 protein, so each entry shows the most common genes and DNA. The sample has 150,000 to 200,000 distinct CDR3 sequences on record, roughly 94% of them singletons. In total, the top ten clones hold 0.1% to 0.12% of the sample. Sequencing was performed on CD4+ T cells from PBMCs. Receptor source: a human donor with Susac syndrome.

As for this clonotype: At one boundary the junction diverges from the germline segment, which might be a read error. The J gene is TRBJ2-5, the V gene TRBV7-7; 7 bases align to TRBD1. Looked up from germline, CDR1 is SSHAT and CDR2 is FNYEAQ (reference sequence). There are 14 residues in the CDR3. The CDR3: CASSPRQGVETQYF. DNA of the CDR3: TGTGCTAGCAGCCCCAGACAGGGCGTGGAGACCCAGTACTTC.

The chain has TRBV29-1 and TRBJ2-5, with D tentatively TRBD2 (7 bases). The CDR3 covers 15 residues. Germline V gives CDR1 SQVTM, CDR2 ANQGSEA. The V end lost 1 base, the J end lost 3 bases, and 15 bases lay between the germline ends. CDR3 residues: CSVEGWRGPKETQYF. As DNA, the CDR3 is TGCAGCGTTGAAGGTTGGCGGGGGCCTAAAGAGACCCAGTACTTC.

V is TRBV29-1 and J is TRBJ2-7; D gene ambiguous. V was clipped by 7 bases and J by 3 bases, with 13 bases between them. The V gene's germline CDR1 is SQVTM and CDR2 ANQGSEA. The CDR3 spans 12 residues. The CDR3 is CSAWDDNYEQYF. CDR3 bases: TGCAGCGCCTGGGATGATAACTACGAGCAGTACTTC.

The chain employs TRBV5-6 and TRBJ1-4; 9 bases line up with TRBD1. This CDR3 is built from 15 residues. Germline V gives CDR1 SGHDT, CDR2 YYEEEE. After removal of 4 bases from V and 8 bases from J, the junction contained 9 bases not matched to a gene. CDR3 in amino acids: CASSPWTGVGEKLFF. As DNA, the CDR3 is TGTGCCAGCAGCCCCTGGACAGGGGTAGGGGAAAAACTGTTTTTT.

Written as DNA, the CDR3 is TGTGCCAGCAGCTTTAACAGAAACGGAGAAGCTTTCTTT. This codes for CASSFNRNGEAFF. V gene TRBV7-9 combines with J gene TRBJ1-1, with D unresolved. V was cut by 3 bases and J by 8 bases, with 13 bases left in between. Germline-derived CDR1 and CDR2 are SEHNR and FQNEAQ (reference sequence). The CDR3 runs to 13 residues.

The CDR3 bases are TGTGCCCTCAACGCCGGGGGTGGCACAGATACGCAGTATTTT. It translates to CALNAGGGTDTQYF. The rearrangement uses TRBV15 and TRBJ2-3, with D tentatively TRBD2 (6 bases). V lost 11 bases, J lost 1 base, and 16 bases lay in between. This CDR3 comprises 14 residues. Germline V lookup: CDR1 LNHNV, CDR2 YYDKDF (reference sequence). The full variable domain, its missing parts supplied by reference TRBV15 and TRBJ2-3, is DAMVIQNPRYQVTQFGKPVTLSCSQTLNHNVMYWYQQKSSQAPKLLFHYYDKDFNNEADTPDNFQSRRPNTSFCFLDIRSPGLGDTAMYLCALNAGGGTDTQYFGPGTRLTVL.

V is TRBV5-5 and J is TRBJ1-5; D is ambiguous. There are 16 residues in the CDR3. V was shortened by 1 base and J by 3 bases, with 14 bases between the two germline ends. CDR1 and CDR2 (germline): SGHKS, YYEKEE (reference sequence). CDR3 in DNA: TGTGCCAGCAGCTTGTATCCGGGAAGGAACAATCAGCCCCAGCATTTT. This gives the protein CASSLYPGRNNQPQHF.

J is TRBJ2-1 and V is TRBV2, with D possibly TRBD2 on 5 matching bases. V was trimmed by 6 bases and J by 2 bases, leaving 11 bases between them. The CDR3 loop spans 14 amino acids. The germline CDR1 and CDR2 sequences are SNHLY and FYNNEI. The CDR3 DNA reads as TGTGCCAGCAGCGGAGAGCGGACCTACAATGAGCAGTTCTTC. Amino acids: CASSGERTYNEQFF.

V usage is TRBV3-1 and J usage is TRBJ2-7; perhaps TRBD2 as D (7 bases). From germline, CDR1 is LGHDT and CDR2 YNNKEL (reference sequence). V was cut by 1 base and J by 4 bases, with 11 bases left in between. The CDR3 is 14 amino acids. CDR3 protein: CASSQAGGKYEQYF. CDR3 in DNA: TGTGCCAGCAGCCAAGCGGGGGGCAAGTACGAGCAGTACTTC.

The rearrangement links TRBV10-2 to TRBJ2-2; the match to TRBD1 covers 10 bases. Germline trimming cut 10 bases from V and 6 bases from J; bases unmatched to any gene: 5. The germline V gene encodes CDR1 WSHSY and CDR2 SAAADI. The CDR3 loop spans 13 amino acids. CDR3 nucleotide sequence: TGCGCCACTTGGGACAGGGGATCCGGGGAGCTGTTTTTT. It encodes CATWDRGSGELFF.

The chain is built from TRBV7-2 and TRBJ1-2, with 7 bases fitting TRBD1. The CDR3 runs 13 residues. CDR1 and CDR2 (germline): SGHTA, FQGNSA. The trim removed 5 bases at V and 3 bases at J, leaving 3 bases unmatched. The CDR3 loop reads CASSVDRDYGYTF. The CDR3 DNA reads TGTGCCAGCAGCGTAGACAGGGACTATGGCTACACCTTC.

V usage is TRBV30 and J usage is TRBJ2-1, with 13 nucleotides matching TRBD2. V shed 1 base and J 4 bases; nucleotides not matched to a gene: 4. The CDR3 contains 16 residues. CDR1 GTSNPN and CDR2 SVGIG come from the germline V gene (reference sequence). This chain's CDR3 is CAWSDGLAGVYNEQFF. CDR3 nucleotides: TGTGCCTGGAGTGATGGACTAGCGGGGGTTTACAATGAGCAGTTCTTC.

This rearrangement joins TRBV19 to TRBJ2-6; D ambiguous. Per the germline V gene, CDR1 is LNHDA and CDR2 is SQIVND (reference sequence). The CDR3 extends over 16 amino acids. Trimming stripped 7 bases from V and 0 bases from J, with 13 bases between. The CDR3 here is CASKAQWVSGANVLTF. The CDR3 nucleotides read TGTGCCAGTAAAGCCCAGTGGGTCTCTGGGGCCAACGTCCTGACTTTC.

The chain joins TRBV5-4 to TRBJ2-3, with TRBD2 matching over 10 bases. Unmatched junction bases numbered 4, after V lost 4 bases and J lost 5 bases. The CDR3 has 14 amino acids. The germline V gene encodes CDR1 SGHNT and CDR2 YYREEE (reference sequence). For the CDR3, the DNA is TGTGCCAGCAGCAGTGGGACTAGCGAAGATACGCAGTATTTT. Translation: CASSSGTSEDTQYF.

This sequence joins TRBV5-1 and TRBJ1-1; D remains unclear. This CDR3 has 15 amino acids. Trimming took off 2 bases at V and 5 bases at J, with 16 bases between the two ends. CDR1 is SGHRS and CDR2 is YFSETQ in the germline V gene. The DNA for the CDR3 is TGCGCCAGCAGCTTCAATCTAAATGGGGAGACTGAAGCTTTCTTT. Amino acids: CASSFNLNGETEAFF.

The rearrangement uses TRBV18 and TRBJ2-1; 7 bases match TRBD1. The length of the CDR3 is 15 residues. The germline V gene has CDR1 KGHSH and CDR2 LQKENI. The trim removed 0 bases at V and 8 bases at J, leaving 7 bases unmatched. The CDR3 DNA sequence: TGTGCCAGCTCACCACCGGTGACAGGGTCCCATGAGCAGTTCTTC. This translates into CASSPPVTGSHEQFF.

The chain has TRBV18 and TRBJ1-1; D perhaps matches TRBD1 (5 bases). The CDR3 is 14 residues long. CDR1 is KGHSH, CDR2 LQKENI, per germline. The V gene lost 5 bases and the J gene lost 0 bases, with 10 bases spanning the gap. CDR3 in DNA: TGTGCCAGCTCAGACGGGACTCTGAACACTGAAGCTTTCTTT. This translates into CASSDGTLNTEAFF.

The V gene is TRBV7-8, the J gene TRBJ2-1; 11 bases line up with TRBD2. Trimming cost V 5 bases and J 5 bases; bases outside gene matches: 2. The CDR3 totals 14 residues. Germline V gives CDR1 SGHVS, CDR2 FQNEAQ. The CDR3 DNA reads as TGTGCCAGCAGCCGACTAGCGGGACACAATGAGCAGTTCTTC. Translating it yields CASSRLAGHNEQFF. Full variable domain (rest looked up from reference TRBV7-8 and TRBJ2-1): GAGVSQSPRYKVAKRGQDVALRCDPISGHVSLFWYQQALGQGPEFLTYFQNEAQLDKSGLPSDRFFAERPEGSVSTLKIQRTQQEDSAVYLCASSRLAGHNEQFFGPGTRLTVL.

V usage is TRBV5-6 and J usage is TRBJ1-2; D ambiguous. Germline lookup yields CDR1 SGHDT and CDR2 YYEEEE. The CDR3 sequence is 13 residues long. V shed 4 bases and J shed 3 bases, with 10 bases lying between them. DNA of the CDR3: TGTGCCAGCAGCATGGTGGATTACTATGGCTACACCTTC. This codes for CASSMVDYYGYTF.

This clonotype was seen a single time. J is TRBJ1-3 and V is TRBV30; 9 bases align to TRBD1. Trimming cost V 8 bases and J 7 bases; bases outside gene matches: 21. CDR3 length: 17 residues. The germline V gene encodes CDR1 GTSNPN and CDR2 SVGIG (reference sequence). CDR3 sequence: CAVYRDRAMRGANTIYF. CDR3 DNA sequence: TGTGCCGTATACCGGGACAGGGCTATGAGAGGAGCGAACACCATATATTTT.

V and J are TRBV5-1 and TRBJ2-2; 7 nucleotides agree with TRBD1. The J segment lost 0 bases and the V segment lost 4 bases, leaving 3 bases of the junction unmatched. The CDR3 covers 15 residues. Germline CDR1 is SGHRS and CDR2 is YFSETQ. DNA for the CDR3: TGCGCCAGCAGCCCGGACAGGACGAACACCGGGGAGCTGTTTTTT. It is translated as CASSPDRTNTGELFF.

The CDR3 reads CSVELGVGQPQHF. The CDR3 DNA follows: TGCAGCGTTGAATTGGGTGTTGGGCAGCCCCAGCATTTT. The chain employs TRBV29-1 and TRBJ1-5, with D hard to call. Trimming took off 2 bases at V and 7 bases at J, with 12 bases between the two ends. This CDR3 spans 13 amino acids. Germline CDR1 reads SQVTM; CDR2 reads ANQGSEA.

The chain links TRBV12-3 or TRBV12-4 to TRBJ2-3; D gene unclear. The germline V and J ends were trimmed by 7 bases and 6 bases, with 20 bases remaining between them. CDR3 length: 15 residues. The CDR3, as DNA: TGTGCCAGCAATTGGATGGACCGCGAGGTTGATACGCAGTATTTT. This translates into CASNWMDREVDTQYF.